This is a list of T cell receptor beta chains from one sample in a study of cytomegalovirus exposure and HLA in healthy donors. Clones were read by immunoSEQ multiplex PCR, and TCRdb kept only the in-frame ones, dropping some. This sample's table has around 75,000 clones. The specimen was PBMCs. The receptors were sampled from a woman aged 60-70 years in good health and CMV-seronegative. The CDR3 runs from the conserved cysteine through the conserved F or W. The D gene is left open where the match is weak.

D,J,V,CDR3,DNA
.,TRBJ2-5,TRBV28,CASSLGGTETQYF,TGTGCCAGCAGTTTAGGAGGTACGGAGACCCAGTACTTC
TRBD2,TRBJ2-2,TRBV4-2,CASSQEGAGGGTGELFF,TGTGCCAGCAGCCAAGAGGGTGCGGGAGGAGGCACCGGGGAGCTGTTTTTT
TRBD1,TRBJ1-2,TRBV30,CAWEHPTTGAYYGYTF,TGTGCCTGGGAACACCCTACGACAGGGGCATACTATGGCTACACCTTC
.,TRBJ2-7,TRBV7-2,CASSLRRGPYEQYF,TGTGCCAGCAGCTTAAGGCGGGGCCCCTACGAGCAGTACTTC
.,TRBJ2-7,TRBV2,CASSESGLGRGASYEQYF,TGTGCCAGCAGTGAATCGGGCCTGGGCAGGGGTGCCTCCTACGAGCAGTACTTC
TRBD1,TRBJ2-7,TRBV11-2,CASSLDRGLAYEQYF,TGTGCCAGCAGCTTAGATAGGGGGCTGGCCTACGAGCAGTACTTC
TRBD2,TRBJ2-3,TRBV5-1,CASSRGLAGGGTTDTQYF,TGCGCCAGCAGCCGGGGACTAGCGGGAGGTGGGACGACAGATACGCAGTATTTT
TRBD2,TRBJ2-7,TRBV28,CASRGALRLPREGQYF,TGTGCCAGCAGGGGGGCCCTTCGGTTGCCCCGGGAGGGGCAGTACTTC
TRBD2,TRBJ2-7,TRBV28,CASSLVREGTVGQYF,TGTGCCAGCAGTTTAGTGCGGGAGGGCACGGTAGGGCAGTACTTC
TRBD2,TRBJ2-3,TRBV5-1,CASSLRLAGGTRPEDTQYF,TGCGCCAGCAGCTTGAGGCTAGCGGGAGGCACTCGTCCCGAAGATACGCAGTATTTT
TRBD2,TRBJ2-3,TRBV7-9,CASSLGAGGPTDTQYF,TGTGCCAGCAGCTTAGGAGCGGGAGGGCCGACAGATACGCAGTATTTT
TRBD2,TRBJ2-2,TRBV2,CASRRGASGDTGELFF,TGTGCCAGCAGGCGAGGGGCTAGCGGGGACACCGGGGAGCTGTTTTTT
.,TRBJ1-5,TRBV10-3,CAITQGRDQPQHF,TGTGCCATCACGCAGGGGAGGGATCAGCCCCAGCATTTT
TRBD1,TRBJ1-1,TRBV29-1,CSVTETGVRNTEAFF,TGCAGCGTGACGGAGACAGGGGTGCGAAACACTGAAGCTTTCTTT
TRBD1,TRBJ2-1,TRBV11-2,CASSVRDRAYNEQFF,TGTGCCAGCAGCGTCCGGGACAGGGCTTACAATGAGCAGTTCTTC
.,TRBJ2-4,TRBV19,CASSQLTVAAKNIQYF,TGTGCCAGTAGTCAACTGACAGTTGCGGCCAAAAACATTCAGTACTTC
.,TRBJ1-4,TRBV28,CASRSPGATNEKLFF,TGTGCCAGCAGATCCCCCGGGGCAACTAATGAAAAACTGTTTTTT
.,TRBJ2-7,TRBV20-1,CSADRLGEQYF,TGCAGTGCTGACAGATTGGGAGAGCAGTACTTC
TRBD1,TRBJ2-2,TRBV30,CAWSVRDRDTGELFF,TGTGCCTGGAGTGTAAGGGACAGGGACACCGGGGAGCTGTTTTTT
.,TRBJ2-2,TRBV14,CASSQIQGYTGELFF,TGTGCCAGCAGCCAGATCCAGGGCTACACCGGGGAGCTGTTTTTT
.,TRBJ2-3,TRBV28,CASSLERATDTQYF,TGTGCCAGCAGTTTGGAGCGGGCCACAGATACGCAGTATTTT
.,TRBJ2-7,TRBV11-2,CASSQGRRGPTYEQYF,TGTGCCAGCAGCCAAGGGCGCAGGGGTCCTACTTACGAGCAGTACTTC
TRBD2,TRBJ2-3,TRBV5-6,CASSSSGSTDTQYF,TGTGCCAGCAGCTCTAGCGGAAGCACAGATACGCAGTATTTT
.,TRBJ1-4,TRBV4-2,CASSQAAGDSYEKLFF,TGTGCCAGCAGCCAGGCCGCGGGGGATTCCTATGAAAAACTGTTTTTT
TRBD2,TRBJ2-7,TRBV7-2,CASSWGGGEQYF,TGTGCCAGCAGCTGGGGGGGTGGGGAGCAGTACTTC
.,TRBJ2-7,TRBV5-6,CASKSRNSPYEQYF,TGTGCCAGCAAAAGTAGGAACAGTCCCTACGAGCAGTACTTC
.,TRBJ2-5,TRBV28,CASNGGVTQYF,TGTGCCAGCAACGGCGGGGTAACCCAGTACTTC
.,TRBJ1-2,TRBV7-2,CASRPRTEAYGYTF,TGTGCCAGCAGACCCCGGACAGAAGCCTATGGCTACACCTTC
.,TRBJ2-3,TRBV2,CASGRTDTQYF,TGTGCCAGCGGCCGTACAGATACGCAGTATTTT
TRBD2,TRBJ2-5,TRBV4-3,CASSQDLAGEYETQYF,TGCGCCAGCAGCCAAGACCTAGCGGGAGAGTATGAGACCCAGTACTTC